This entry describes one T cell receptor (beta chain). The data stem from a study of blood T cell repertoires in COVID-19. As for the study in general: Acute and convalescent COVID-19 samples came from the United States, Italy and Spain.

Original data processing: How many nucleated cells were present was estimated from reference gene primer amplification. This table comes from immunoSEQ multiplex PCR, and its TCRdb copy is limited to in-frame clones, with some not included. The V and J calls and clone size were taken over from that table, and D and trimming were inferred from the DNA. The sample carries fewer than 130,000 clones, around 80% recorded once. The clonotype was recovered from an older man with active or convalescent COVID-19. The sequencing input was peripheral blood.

The CDR3 sequence: CASTADRRGGYTF. CDR3 sequence (DNA): TGTGCCAGCACCGCGGACAGGCGGGGTGGCTACACCTTC. The rearrangement uses TRBV7-9 and TRBJ1-2; 7 bases are shared with TRBD1. CDR1 is SEHNR, CDR2 FQNEAQ, per germline (reference sequence). V shed 7 bases, J shed 7 bases, and the junction held 9 bases outside the gene matches. The CDR3 is 13 amino acids.